One and the same sample provided the 26 T cell receptor beta chains below, sequenced in a study of blood T cell repertoires in COVID-19. Generated by immunoSEQ multiplex PCR, the TCRdb table keeps only in-frame clones and is missing some. The sample consists of over 70,000 clones, approximately 85% of them appearing once. Sequenced material: peripheral blood. These TCRs come from a man older than 75 with acute or convalescent COVID-19.

The table lists this clone with a few counts. The J gene is TRBJ2-5, the V gene TRBV3-1 (or the pseudogene TRBV3-2); no reliable D call. Trimming stripped 4 bases from V and 5 bases from J, with 14 bases between. The CDR3 contains 14 residues. Per germline, CDR1 LGHDT and CDR2 YNNKEL (reference sequence). CDR3 DNA sequence: TGTGCCAGCAGCCCTATCTCCGGTCGGGAGACCCAGTACTTC. It specifies CASSPISGRETQYF.

This chain uses TRBV6-4 with TRBJ2-2, with a weak D call TRBD2 (6 bases). The CDR3 loop spans 15 amino acids. Per the germline V gene, CDR1 is MRHNA and CDR2 is SNTAGT. Trimming took 7 bases from V and 6 from J, leaving 18 bases between them. CDR3: CASITRGFEAGELFF. CDR3 sequence (DNA): TGTGCCAGCATCACCCGGGGGTTCGAAGCCGGGGAGCTGTTTTTT.

The chain employs TRBV6-5 and TRBJ2-3, with a tentative D call TRBD1 (5 bases). V lost 7 bases, J lost 0 bases, and 11 bases lay in between. Per germline, CDR1 MNHEY and CDR2 SVGAGI. The CDR3 is made up of 14 amino acids. CDR3 nucleotides: TGTGCCAGCAAAAAAGGGGCTAGCACAGATACGCAGTATTTT. Protein sequence: CASKKGASTDTQYF.

V and J are TRBV28 and TRBJ2-3; 7 nucleotides align to TRBD1. Looked up from germline, CDR1 is MDHEN and CDR2 is SYDVKM. The CDR3 has 19 amino acids. V shed 5 bases, J shed 2 bases, and the junction held 19 bases outside the gene matches. CDR3 amino acids: CASSPSQGKLTGTTDTQYF. The CDR3 nucleotides read TGTGCCAGCAGTCCATCCCAAGGAAAGCTGACAGGGACCACAGATACGCAGTATTTT.

The genes are TRBV7-9 and TRBJ1-1; a weak D match, TRBD1 (5 bases). The CDR3 runs 15 residues. Germline CDR1 reads SEHNR; CDR2 reads FQNEAQ (reference sequence). V dropped 5 bases and J dropped 6 bases, with 19 bases sitting between them. CDR3 sequence reads: CASSRVGGRVSEAFF. The CDR3 nucleotides are TGTGCCAGCAGCCGTGTCGGGGGTAGGGTGTCTGAAGCTTTCTTT.

Here the CDR3 reads CASSPRDRGSGLKYF. DNA of the CDR3: TGTGCCAGCAGTCCAAGGGACAGGGGTTCCGGTCTGAAGTACTTC. V usage is TRBV28 and J usage is TRBJ2-7, with 10 bases lining up with TRBD1. Germline CDR1 is MDHEN and CDR2 is SYDVKM. V was clipped by 5 bases and J by 11 bases; unmatched bases: 15. This CDR3 comprises 15 residues.

The chain carries TRBV5-5 and TRBJ2-7, with 8 bases aligning to TRBD1. Germline loops: CDR1 SGHKS, CDR2 YYEKEE (reference sequence). There are 14 residues in the CDR3. Trimming at V came to 4 bases and at J to 7 bases, leaving 10 bases not matched to a gene. The CDR3 is CASSPARTGLEQYF. The CDR3, as DNA: TGTGCCAGCAGCCCGGCGCGGACAGGGCTGGAGCAGTACTTC.

The CDR3, as DNA: TGCAGCGTTGGCTCTAGCGGGAGGGTTAGCGGGGAGCTGTTTTTT. Its protein is CSVGSSGRVSGELFF. The V call is TRBV29-1, the J call TRBJ2-2; 12 bases are a match to TRBD2. Germline loops: CDR1 SQVTM, CDR2 ANQGSEA. J was trimmed by 7 bases and V by 4 bases; bases with no gene match: 7. The CDR3 loop spans 15 amino acids.

This chain joins TRBV4-1 and TRBJ2-1; 15 bases align to TRBD2. From germline, CDR1 is MGHRA and CDR2 YSYEKL. Trimming took 0 bases from V and 0 from J; bases not matched to a gene: 9. The length of the CDR3 is 21 residues. The DNA for the CDR3 is TGCGCCAGCAGCCAAGATTTTCCGGGACTAGCGGGAGGAGGCTCCTACAATGAGCAGTTCTTC. Its protein product is CASSQDFPGLAGGGSYNEQFF.

The chain has TRBV11-3 and TRBJ2-1; TRBD1 agrees at 7 bases. Germline V gene lookup returns CDR1 SGHNT and CDR2 YENEEA. The length of the CDR3 is 15 residues. V lost 2 bases and J lost 9; bases outside the gene matches: 10. The CDR3 DNA reads TGTGCCAGCAGCTTACTAGGGGGCGCGATGGGTGAGCAGTTCTTC. Protein sequence: CASSLLGGAMGEQFF.

V usage is TRBV19 and J usage is TRBJ2-1; 13 bases align to TRBD2. Trimming took 6 bases from V and 6 from J; bases not matched to a gene: 8. CDR3 length equals 16 residues. Germline CDR1 reads LNHDA; CDR2 reads SQIVND (reference sequence). The CDR3 loop is CASRLLAGGPGNEQFF. CDR3 nucleotides: TGTGCCAGTAGACTACTAGCGGGAGGGCCAGGCAATGAGCAGTTCTTC.

This clone appeared a few times. The chain carries TRBV10-3 and TRBJ2-7; 7 bases line up with TRBD1. With 5 bases clipped from V and 0 bases from J, the junction kept 7 bases outside the gene matches. CDR1 and CDR2 from the germline V gene are ENHRY and SYGVKD. The CDR3 is made up of 15 amino acids. The CDR3 spells CAISPWGQPSYEQYF. CDR3 in DNA: TGTGCCATCAGTCCCTGGGGACAGCCCTCCTACGAGCAGTACTTC.

Turning to this clone: One end of the junction is discordant with germline, which a read error may explain. The chain has TRBV5-4 and TRBJ2-1, with D possibly matching TRBD1 (6 bases). The germline V gene encodes CDR1 SGHNT and CDR2 YYREEE (reference sequence). The CDR3 contains 13 residues. CDR3 region: CASRVDSYDEQFF. The DNA for the CDR3 is TGTGCCAGCAGGGTGGACAGCTACGATGAGCAGTTCTTC.

This clone has more than one count but fewer than ten. V gene TRBV6-2 or TRBV6-3 combines with J gene TRBJ1-1; unclear D gene. In germline, CDR1 is MNHEY, CDR2 SVGEGT. V lost 6 bases and J lost 0, with 17 bases in between. The CDR3 covers 16 residues. CDR3 nucleotide sequence: TGTGCCAGCAGCACCCGGAAGGCGGTGATGAACACTGAAGCTTTCTTT. Protein: CASSTRKAVMNTEAFF.

The rearrangement joins TRBV24-1 to TRBJ2-2, with 7 bases identical to TRBD1. The germline gives CDR1 KGHDR, CDR2 SFDVKD. The CDR3 runs 18 residues. The ends lost 0 bases at V and 7 bases at J; junction bases unmatched: 13. The CDR3 sequence is CATSDLQADLRGLGELFF. In nucleotides, the CDR3 is TGTGCCACCAGTGATTTGCAGGCGGATCTAAGGGGGCTCGGGGAGCTGTTTTTT.

The chain joins TRBV7-2 to TRBJ2-5; 7 bases align to TRBD2. Per the germline V gene, CDR1 is SGHTA and CDR2 is FQGNSA. After removal of 4 bases from V and 4 bases from J, the junction contained 9 bases not matched to a gene. This CDR3 spans 15 amino acids. This CDR3 is CASSSDSGPAETQYF. The CDR3 coding sequence is TGTGCCAGCAGCTCAGATAGCGGGCCGGCAGAGACCCAGTACTTC. Looking up the rest from reference TRBV7-2 and TRBJ2-5 gives the full variable domain: GAGVSQSPSNKVTEKGKDVELRCDPISGHTALYWYRQSLGQGLEFLIYFQGNSAPDKSGLPSDRFSAERTGGSVSTLTIQRTQQEDSAVYLCASSSDSGPAETQYFGPGTRLLVL.

The gene calls are TRBV9 and TRBJ1-3; 9 bases are a match to TRBD1. The junction had 7 bases not matched to a gene; V was cut back by 2 bases and J by 1 base. Germline V gene data show CDR1 as SGDLS and CDR2 as YYNGEE. The CDR3 sequence is 17 residues long. The CDR3: CASSVRTGDPSGNTIYF. The CDR3 DNA reads as TGTGCCAGCAGCGTCCGGACAGGGGATCCATCTGGAAACACCATATATTTT. Supplemented by reference TRBV9 and TRBJ1-3, the full variable domain reads DSGVTQTPKHLITATGQRVTLRCSPRSGDLSVYWYQQSLDQGLQFLIQYYNGEERAKGNILERFSAQQFPDLHSELNLSSLELGDSALYFCASSVRTGDPSGNTIYFGEGSWLTVV.

The J gene is TRBJ2-3, the V gene TRBV19; 8 bases line up with TRBD1. The J segment lost 2 bases and the V segment lost 5 bases, leaving 3 bases of the junction unmatched. Per germline, CDR1 LNHDA and CDR2 SQIVND (reference sequence). This CDR3 comprises 14 residues. CDR3 DNA: TGTGCCAGTAGTTCGACAGGGGTCACAGATACGCAGTATTTT. The encoded protein is CASSSTGVTDTQYF. The whole variable domain, filled in from reference TRBV19 and TRBJ2-3, reads DGGITQSPKYLFRKEGQNVTLSCEQNLNHDAMYWYRQDPGQGLRLIYYSQIVNDFQKGDIAEGYSVSREKKESFPLTVTSAQKNPTAFYLCASSSTGVTDTQYFGPGTRLTVL.

V and J are TRBV5-6 and TRBJ2-7; TRBD2 matches at 7 bases. V shed 4 bases and J 3 bases; nucleotides not matched to a gene: 10. This CDR3 is 15 amino acids long. Germline V gene data show CDR1 as SGHDT and CDR2 as YYEEEE. The CDR3 bases are TGTGCCAGCAGCCCCCCTACGGGAGGTAACTACGAGCAGTACTTC. Encoded protein: CASSPPTGGNYEQYF.

The V gene is TRBV19, the J gene TRBJ2-5; D gene unclear. Germline CDR1 and CDR2: LNHDA and SQIVND (reference sequence). The CDR3 has 13 residues. The V and J ends lost 2 bases and 4 bases respectively, with 8 bases between them. The CDR3 DNA sequence: TGTGCCAGTAGTATATCCTTATTAGAGACCCAGTACTTC. It is translated as CASSISLLETQYF.

V gene TRBV24-1 combines with J gene TRBJ2-1; 7 bases align to TRBD2. CDR1 and CDR2 (germline): KGHDR, SFDVKD. Trimming cost V 3 bases and J 1 base; bases outside gene matches: 5. The CDR3 length is 16 residues. CDR3 protein: CATSDGGRESYNEQFF. Written as DNA, the CDR3 is TGTGCCACCAGTGATGGGGGGAGGGAGTCCTACAATGAGCAGTTCTTC.

To note about this clone: Since no conserved phenylalanine or tryptophan closes the CDR3, a read error is the likely cause. No DNA is shown, since the ends of the CDR3 on it are uncertain; the CDR3 is the one TCRdb lists. J is TRBJ2-3 and V is TRBV20-1; the D call of TRBD2 is as the table states it, not checked on the DNA. From germline, CDR1 is DFQATT and CDR2 SNEGSKA (reference sequence). The CDR3 length is 8 residues, termini included. The CDR3 sequence: CSARDKLL.

V and J are TRBV24-1 and TRBJ1-2; 8 bases match TRBD1. Germline values: CDR1 KGHDR, CDR2 SFDVKD. CDR3 length: 14 residues. With 4 bases clipped from V and 4 bases from J, the junction kept 4 bases outside the gene matches. The CDR3 DNA follows: TGTGCCACCAGTGAGGACGGACAGGGCTATGGCTACACCTTC. It is translated as CATSEDGQGYGYTF.

The rearrangement joins TRBV3-1 (or the pseudogene TRBV3-2) to TRBJ2-3; D not resolved. The CDR3 contains 17 residues. Trimming took off 0 bases at V and 1 base at J, with 14 bases between the two ends. Germline V CDR1 and CDR2: LGHDT, YNNKEL (reference sequence). DNA of the CDR3: TGTGCCAGCAGCCAAGACGAATTAGCTCCTGGCACAGATACGCAGTATTTT. This codes for CASSQDELAPGTDTQYF.

V is TRBV6-6 and J is TRBJ2-1; tentative D call: TRBD2 (6 bases). CDR1 and CDR2 (germline): MNHNY, SVGAGI (reference sequence). The CDR3 is made up of 17 amino acids. V was shortened by 5 bases and J by 0 bases, with 17 bases between the two germline ends. The chain's CDR3 is CASSPPGLLSSYNEQFF. CDR3 DNA: TGTGCCAGCAGTCCCCCGGGACTTTTAAGCTCCTACAATGAGCAGTTCTTC.

The rearrangement links TRBV4-1 to TRBJ2-7; D uncertain. This CDR3 is built from 14 residues. The germline gives CDR1 MGHRA, CDR2 YSYEKL. The V and J ends lost 2 bases and 2 bases respectively, with 10 bases between them. DNA for the CDR3: TGCGCCAGCAGCCAACCTGCCGCGGCCTACGAGCAGTACTTC. Encoded protein: CASSQPAAAYEQYF.